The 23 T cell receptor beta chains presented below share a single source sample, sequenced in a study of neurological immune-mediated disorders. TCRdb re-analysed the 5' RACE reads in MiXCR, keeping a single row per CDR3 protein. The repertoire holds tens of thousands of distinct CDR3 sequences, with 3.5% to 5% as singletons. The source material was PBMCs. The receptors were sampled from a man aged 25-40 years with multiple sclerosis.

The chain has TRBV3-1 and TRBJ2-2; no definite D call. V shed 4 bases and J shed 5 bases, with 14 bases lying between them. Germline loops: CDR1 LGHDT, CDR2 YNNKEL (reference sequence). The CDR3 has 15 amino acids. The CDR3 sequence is CASSLGILRTGELFF. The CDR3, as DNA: TGTGCCAGCAGCCTAGGGATACTTAGGACCGGGGAGCTGTTTTTT.

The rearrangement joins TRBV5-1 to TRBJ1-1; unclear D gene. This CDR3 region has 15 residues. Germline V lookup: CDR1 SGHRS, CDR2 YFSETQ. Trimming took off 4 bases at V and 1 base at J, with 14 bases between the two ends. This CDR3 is CASSPDLYGNTEAFF. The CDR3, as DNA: TGCGCCAGCAGCCCCGACTTATACGGGAACACTGAAGCTTTCTTT.

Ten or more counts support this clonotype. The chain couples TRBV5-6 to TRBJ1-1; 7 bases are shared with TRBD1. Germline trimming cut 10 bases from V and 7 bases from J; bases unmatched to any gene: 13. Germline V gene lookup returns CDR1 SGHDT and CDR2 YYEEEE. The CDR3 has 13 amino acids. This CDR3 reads CAPLEGARGEAFF. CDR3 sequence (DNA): TGTGCCCCCTTAGAGGGGGCGCGGGGTGAAGCTTTCTTT.

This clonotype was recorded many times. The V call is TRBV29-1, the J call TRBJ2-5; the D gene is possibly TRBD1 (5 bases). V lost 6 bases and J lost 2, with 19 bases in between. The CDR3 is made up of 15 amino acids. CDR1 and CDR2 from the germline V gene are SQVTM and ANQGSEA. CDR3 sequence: CSVPSGGHFQETQYF. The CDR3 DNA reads TGCAGCGTCCCTTCCGGTGGACACTTTCAAGAGACCCAGTACTTC.

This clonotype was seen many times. The CDR3 here is CASSQDGTGWGVREKLFF. Here the CDR3 DNA reads TGTGCCAGCAGCCAAGACGGGACAGGGTGGGGTGTTCGTGAAAAACTGTTTTTT. V is TRBV3-1 and J is TRBJ1-4, with 9 bases aligning to TRBD1. V was clipped by 0 bases and J by 7 bases; unmatched bases: 12. Looked up from germline, CDR1 is LGHDT and CDR2 is YNNKEL (reference sequence). The CDR3 has 18 residues.

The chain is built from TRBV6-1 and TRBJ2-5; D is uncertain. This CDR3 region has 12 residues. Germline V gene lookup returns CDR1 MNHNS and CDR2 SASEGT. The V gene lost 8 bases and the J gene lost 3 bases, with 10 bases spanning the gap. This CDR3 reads CASVRFKETQYF. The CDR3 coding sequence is TGTGCCAGCGTTCGGTTCAAAGAGACCCAGTACTTC.

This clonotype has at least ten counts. CDR3 sequence: CASRRSERTDTQYF. The CDR3 nucleotides are TGTGCCAGCAGGCGGTCGGAGCGCACAGATACGCAGTATTTT. The rearrangement links TRBV2 to TRBJ2-3, with D unclear. V was pared by 6 bases and J by 1 base, with 11 bases between. CDR1 SNHLY and CDR2 FYNNEI come from the germline V gene. CDR3 length: 14 residues.

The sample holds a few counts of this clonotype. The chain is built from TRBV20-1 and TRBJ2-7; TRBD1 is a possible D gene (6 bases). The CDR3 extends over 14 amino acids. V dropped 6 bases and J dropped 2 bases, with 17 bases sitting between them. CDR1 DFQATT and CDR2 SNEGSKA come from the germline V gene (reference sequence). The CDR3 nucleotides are TGCAGTGCCCGGGAACAGGGAACTACCTACGAGCAGTACTTC. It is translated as CSAREQGTTYEQYF.

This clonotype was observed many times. The CDR3 sequence: CATSDLLGYTF. For the CDR3, the DNA is TGTGCCACCAGTGATTTGCTTGGCTACACCTTC. V usage is TRBV24-1 and J usage is TRBJ1-2, with D unclear. This CDR3 has 11 residues. CDR1 and CDR2 (germline): KGHDR, SFDVKD. The V gene lost 0 bases and the J gene lost 7 bases, with 2 bases spanning the gap.

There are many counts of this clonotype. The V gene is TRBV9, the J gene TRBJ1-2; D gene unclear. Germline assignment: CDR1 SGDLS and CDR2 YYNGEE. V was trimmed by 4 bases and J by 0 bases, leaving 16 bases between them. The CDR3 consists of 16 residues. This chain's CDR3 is CASSMGSGPANYGYTF. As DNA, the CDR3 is TGTGCCAGCAGCATGGGGTCCGGCCCAGCTAACTATGGCTACACCTTC. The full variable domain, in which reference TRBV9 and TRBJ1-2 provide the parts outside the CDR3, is DSGVTQTPKHLITATGQRVTLRCSPRSGDLSVYWYQQSLDQGLQFLIQYYNGEERAKGNILERFSAQQFPDLHSELNLSSLELGDSALYFCASSMGSGPANYGYTFGSGTRLTVV.

In nucleotides, the CDR3 is TGCGCCAGCAGCTTGGATGGGACAGCCACCGGGGAGCTGTTTTTT. Its translation: CASSLDGTATGELFF. This sequence joins TRBV5-1 and TRBJ2-2; TRBD1 matches at 7 bases. CDR1 is SGHRS, CDR2 YFSETQ, per germline. This CDR3 has 15 residues. The J segment lost 4 bases and the V segment lost 0 bases, leaving 3 bases of the junction unmatched. The full variable domain, rest sourced from reference TRBV5-1 and TRBJ2-2, is KAGVTQTPRYLIKTRGQQVTLSCSPISGHRSVSWYQQTPGQGLQFLFEYFSETQRNKGNFPGRFSGRQFSNSRSEMNVSTLELGDSALYLCASSLDGTATGELFFGEGSRLTVL.

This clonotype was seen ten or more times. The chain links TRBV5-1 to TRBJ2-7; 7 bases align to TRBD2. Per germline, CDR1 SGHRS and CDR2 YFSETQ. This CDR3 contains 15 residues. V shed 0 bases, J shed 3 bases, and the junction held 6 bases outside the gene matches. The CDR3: CASSLAGGGDYEQYF. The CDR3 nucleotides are TGCGCCAGCAGCTTGGCTGGCGGGGGTGACTACGAGCAGTACTTC.

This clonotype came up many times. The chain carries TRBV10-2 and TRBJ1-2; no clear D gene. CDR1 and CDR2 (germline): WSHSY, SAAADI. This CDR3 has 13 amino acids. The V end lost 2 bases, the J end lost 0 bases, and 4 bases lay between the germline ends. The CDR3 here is CASSELPNYGYTF. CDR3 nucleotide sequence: TGCGCCAGCAGTGAGCTACCTAACTATGGCTACACCTTC.

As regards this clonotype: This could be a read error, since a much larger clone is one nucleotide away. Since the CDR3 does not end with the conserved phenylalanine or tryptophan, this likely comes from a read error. CDR3: CASSLRVPDTQYI. The CDR3 region has the DNA TGTGCCAGCAGCCTGCGTGTACCGGATACGCAGTATATT. The V gene is TRBV9, the J gene TRBJ2-3; D is unclear. The CDR3 spans 13 residues. Trimming took 4 bases from V and 6 from J, leaving 12 bases between them. In germline, CDR1 is SGDLS, CDR2 YYNGEE.

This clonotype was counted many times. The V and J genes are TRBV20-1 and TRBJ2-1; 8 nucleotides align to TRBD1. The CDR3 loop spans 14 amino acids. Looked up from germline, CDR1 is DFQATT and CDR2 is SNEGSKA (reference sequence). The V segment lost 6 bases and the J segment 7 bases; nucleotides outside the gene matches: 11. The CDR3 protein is CSAENRGVRNEQFF. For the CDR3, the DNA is TGCAGTGCGGAAAACAGGGGGGTGCGGAATGAGCAGTTCTTC.

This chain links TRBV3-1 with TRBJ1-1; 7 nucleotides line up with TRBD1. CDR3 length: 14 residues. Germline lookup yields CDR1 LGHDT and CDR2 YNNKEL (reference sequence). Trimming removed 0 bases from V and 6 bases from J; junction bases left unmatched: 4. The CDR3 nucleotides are TGTGCCAGCAGCCAAGATCGAGGGGGCGCTGAAGCTTTCTTT. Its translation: CASSQDRGGAEAFF.

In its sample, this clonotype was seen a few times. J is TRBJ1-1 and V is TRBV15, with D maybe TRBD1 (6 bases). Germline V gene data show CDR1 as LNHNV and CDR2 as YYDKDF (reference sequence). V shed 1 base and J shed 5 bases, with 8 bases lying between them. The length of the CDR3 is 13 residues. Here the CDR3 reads CATSRVGATEAFF. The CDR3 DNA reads TGTGCCACCAGCAGAGTGGGGGCGACTGAAGCTTTCTTT. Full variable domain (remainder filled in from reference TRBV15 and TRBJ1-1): DAMVIQNPRYQVTQFGKPVTLSCSQTLNHNVMYWYQQKSSQAPKLLFHYYDKDFNNEADTPDNFQSRRPNTSFCFLDIRSPGLGDTAMYLCATSRVGATEAFFGQGTRLTVV.

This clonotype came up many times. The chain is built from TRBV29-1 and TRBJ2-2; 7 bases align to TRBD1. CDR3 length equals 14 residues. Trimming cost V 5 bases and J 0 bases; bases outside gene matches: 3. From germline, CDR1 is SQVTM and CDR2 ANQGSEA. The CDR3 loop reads CSVPGTANTGELFF. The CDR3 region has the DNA TGCAGCGTTCCCGGGACAGCGAACACCGGGGAGCTGTTTTTT.

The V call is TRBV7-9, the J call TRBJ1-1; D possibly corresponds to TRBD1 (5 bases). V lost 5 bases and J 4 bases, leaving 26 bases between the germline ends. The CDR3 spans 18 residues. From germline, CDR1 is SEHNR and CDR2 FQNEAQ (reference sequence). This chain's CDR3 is CASSLRPRGDPLVTEAFF. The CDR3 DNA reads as TGTGCCAGCAGCCTAAGGCCGCGGGGCGACCCACTAGTCACTGAAGCTTTCTTT.

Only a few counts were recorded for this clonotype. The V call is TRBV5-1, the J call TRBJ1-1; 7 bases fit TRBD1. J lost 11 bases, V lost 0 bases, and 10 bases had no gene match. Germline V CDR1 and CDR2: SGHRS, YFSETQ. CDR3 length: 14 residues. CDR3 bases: TGCGCCAGCAGCTTGGCCGACAGGGTTGGAGAGGCTTTCTTT. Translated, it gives CASSLADRVGEAFF.

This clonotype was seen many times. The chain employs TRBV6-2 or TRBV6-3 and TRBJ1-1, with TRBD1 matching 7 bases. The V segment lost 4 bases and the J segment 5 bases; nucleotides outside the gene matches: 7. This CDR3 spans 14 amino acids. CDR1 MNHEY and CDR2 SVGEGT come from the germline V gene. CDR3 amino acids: CASSSTTGVTEAFF. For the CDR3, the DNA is TGTGCCAGCAGTTCAACAACAGGGGTGACTGAAGCTTTCTTT.

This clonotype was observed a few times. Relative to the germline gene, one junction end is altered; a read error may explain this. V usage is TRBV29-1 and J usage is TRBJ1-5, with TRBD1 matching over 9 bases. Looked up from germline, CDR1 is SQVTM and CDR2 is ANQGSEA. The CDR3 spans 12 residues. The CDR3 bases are TGCAGCGCCGGGGGACAGGGACAGCCCCAGAATTTT. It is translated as CSAGGQGQPQNF.

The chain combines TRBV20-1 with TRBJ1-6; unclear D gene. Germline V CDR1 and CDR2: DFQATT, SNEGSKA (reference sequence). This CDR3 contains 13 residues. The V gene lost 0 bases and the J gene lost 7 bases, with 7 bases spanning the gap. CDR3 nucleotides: TGCAGTGCTAGAGATCGGCAGAATTCACCCCTCCACTTT. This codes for CSARDRQNSPLHF.